This T cell receptor (beta chain) was recorded in a study of blood T cell repertoires in COVID-19. Study summary: PBMCs, B-cell-depleted T cells, or T cells were the source of the cDNA or gDNA that made up the material.

The cohort comprised adults aged roughly 18 to 95 years residing in 24 US areas. Two consecutive negative NP/OP PCR tests, clearance, or resolved symptoms defined Cohort 3 recovery. The CDR3 covers 13 residues. CDR1 is LNHDA, CDR2 SQIVND, per germline (reference sequence). V dropped 8 bases and J dropped 5 bases, with 13 bases sitting between them. In the study's own analysis: Counts of nucleated cells, estimated from reference gene primer amplification, were obtained. Sequenced by immunoSEQ multiplex PCR; TCRdb stores in-frame clones only, minus some. D and trimming come from the DNA, and the V and J calls and clone size come from that table. The table includes 150,000 to 200,000 clones, 80% detected once.

V and J are TRBV19 and TRBJ1-5; no clear D. The specimen was PBMCs or T cells enriched from blood (not recorded which). The receptor comes from a woman aged 60-70 years who had recovered from COVID-19. The CDR3 sequence: CASHDTYYQPQHF. In DNA, the CDR3 is TGTGCCAGTCATGACACCTATTATCAGCCCCAGCATTTT.